The rows below give T cell receptor beta chains drawn from one sample of a study of human T cells and chemical hapten exposure. A single record per CDR3 protein comes from TCRdb applying MiXCR to the RACE reads. The data hold 75,000 to 90,000 distinct CDR3 sequences, with 10% observed a single time. The sequencing used whole blood, collected in connection with sensitization to the hapten diphenylcyclopropenone (DPC). Every receptor here comes from a woman in her forties or fifties with alopecia areata. Some clones in this sample may be carry-over from other donors' samples. Each CDR3 is given with its conserved first and last residue. D genes are given only for firm matches. Expanded clones get a size class; other rows say once, few or many, or leave the size out.

D: TRBD2; V: TRBV7-9; J: TRBJ2-3; length: 16; size: many; CDR3: CASSTTLAGEADTQYF; DNA: TGTGCCAGCAGCACCACTTTAGCGGGAGAGGCAGATACGCAGTATTTT
D: .; V: TRBV6-5; J: TRBJ1-5; length: 14; size: .; CDR3: CASRRDSSNQPQHF; DNA: TGTGCCAGCAGGCGGGACTCTAGCAATCAGCCCCAGCATTTT
D: .; V: TRBV5-6; J: TRBJ2-7; length: 13; size: many; CDR3: CASSLAHSYEQYF; DNA: TGTGCCAGCAGCTTGGCCCACTCCTACGAGCAGTACTTC
D: TRBD2; V: TRBV11-2; J: TRBJ2-2; length: 17; size: many; CDR3: CASSLGSLAVNTGELFF; DNA: TGTGCCAGCAGCTTAGGATCACTAGCGGTGAACACCGGGGAGCTGTTTTTT
D: .; V: TRBV7-9; J: TRBJ2-3; length: 16; size: many; CDR3: CASSSQRPPLTDTQYF; DNA: TGTGCCAGCAGCTCGCAGCGGCCCCCCCTAACAGATACGCAGTATTTT
D: .; V: TRBV20-1; J: TRBJ2-1; length: 11; size: few; CDR3: CSASNPTREFF; DNA: TGCAGTGCTAGTAACCCGACAAGGGAGTTCTTC
D: TRBD1; V: TRBV7-9; J: TRBJ2-7; length: 16; size: many; CDR3: CASSLGLGTGSSEQYF; DNA: TGTGCCAGCAGCTTAGGCCTTGGGACAGGGTCTTCCGAGCAGTACTTC
D: .; V: TRBV6-1; J: TRBJ1-1; length: 14; size: few; CDR3: CASRPGGAGTEAFF; DNA: TGTGCCAGCAGGCCCGGGGGCGCCGGAACTGAAGCTTTCTTT
D: .; V: TRBV27; J: TRBJ1-2; length: 11; size: .; CDR3: CASSSGAGYTF; DNA: TGTGCCAGCAGTTCCGGGGCCGGCTACACCTTC
D: TRBD2; V: TRBV29-1; J: TRBJ2-5; length: 12; size: .; CDR3: CSVASGQETQYF; DNA: TGCAGCGTTGCTAGCGGTCAAGAGACCCAGTACTTC
D: .; V: TRBV20-1; J: TRBJ2-1; length: 15; size: many; CDR3: CSAREVSLFYNEQFF; DNA: TGCAGTGCTAGAGAGGTCTCACTATTCTACAATGAGCAGTTCTTC
D: .; V: TRBV12-3/TRBV12-4; J: TRBJ2-7; length: 12; size: many; CDR3: CASSRNSYEQYF; DNA: TGTGCCAGCAGCAGAAACTCCTACGAGCAGTACTTC
D: .; V: TRBV15; J: TRBJ1-2; length: 15; size: many; CDR3: CATSRETAYPDGYTF; DNA: TGTGCCACCAGCAGAGAAACAGCCTACCCAGATGGCTACACCTTC
D: .; V: TRBV6-6; J: TRBJ2-3; length: 14; size: few; CDR3: CASSFKYSTDTQYF; DNA: TGTGCCAGCAGTTTTAAGTACTCCACAGATACGCAGTATTTT
D: .; V: TRBV5-1; J: TRBJ1-1; length: 13; size: few; CDR3: CASRWGRSTEAFF; DNA: TGCGCCAGCAGGTGGGGGCGGTCCACTGAAGCTTTCTTT
D: .; V: TRBV20-1; J: TRBJ2-1; length: 13; size: many; CDR3: CSVRLPISNEQFF; DNA: TGCAGTGTCCGGCTACCAATCAGCAATGAGCAGTTCTTC
D: TRBD1; V: TRBV19; J: TRBJ1-1; length: 18; size: .; CDR3: CASSFPRQGDKMNTEAFF; DNA: TGTGCCAGTAGTTTCCCTAGACAGGGGGATAAGATGAACACTGAAGCTTTCTTT
D: .; V: TRBV15; J: TRBJ2-6; length: 17; size: many; CDR3: CATSRVPYTGTANVLTF; DNA: TGTGCCACCAGCAGAGTCCCTTACACGGGCACGGCCAACGTCCTGACTTTC
D: .; V: TRBV7-2; J: TRBJ2-1; length: 13; size: .; CDR3: CASSLGKGFEQFF; DNA: TGTGCCAGCAGCTTAGGAAAGGGGTTTGAGCAGTTCTTC
D: .; V: TRBV5-4; J: TRBJ2-3; length: 14; size: .; CDR3: CASTLGWGADTQYF; DNA: TGTGCCAGCACGTTGGGTTGGGGGGCAGATACGCAGTATTTT
D: TRBD1; V: TRBV10-3; J: TRBJ2-7; length: 13; size: few; CDR3: CATKDGTEDEQYF; DNA: TGTGCCACCAAAGACGGGACAGAAGACGAGCAGTACTTC
D: .; V: TRBV30; J: TRBJ2-1; length: 15; size: few; CDR3: CAWSVLSQGSNEQFF; DNA: TGTGCCTGGAGTGTACTTAGCCAAGGAAGCAATGAGCAGTTCTTC
D: .; V: TRBV3-1; J: TRBJ2-3; length: 14; size: .; CDR3: CASSQDQVTDTQYF; DNA: TGTGCCAGCAGCCAAGATCAAGTAACAGATACGCAGTATTTT
D: .; V: TRBV7-9; J: TRBJ2-3; length: 12; size: many; CDR3: CASSSYTDTQYF; DNA: TGTGCCAGCAGCTCTTACACAGATACGCAGTATTTT
D: .; V: TRBV7-8; J: TRBJ2-5; length: 15; size: many; CDR3: CASSFVRGDQETQYF; DNA: TGTGCCAGCAGCTTTGTCAGGGGAGACCAAGAGACCCAGTACTTC
D: TRBD2; V: TRBV5-1; J: TRBJ2-1; length: 16; size: .; CDR3: CASSLAPGLADNEQFF; DNA: TGCGCCAGCAGCTTGGCTCCGGGACTAGCGGACAATGAGCAGTTCTTC
D: .; V: TRBV6-6; J: TRBJ2-2; length: 12; size: many; CDR3: CASSYSTGELFF; DNA: TGTGCCAGCAGTTACTCGACCGGGGAGCTGTTTTTT
D: .; V: TRBV18; J: TRBJ2-7; length: 13; size: many; CDR3: CASSPTQTYEQYF; DNA: TGTGCCAGCTCCCCAACCCAGACGTACGAGCAGTACTTC
D: TRBD1; V: TRBV10-3; J: TRBJ2-3; length: 14; size: .; CDR3: CAIRTGTGMDTQYF; DNA: TGTGCCATCAGAACCGGGACAGGGATGGATACGCAGTATTTT
D: .; V: TRBV29-1; J: TRBJ1-2; length: 11; size: many; CDR3: CSVAAGYGYTF; DNA: TGCAGCGTGGCGGCGGGCTATGGCTACACCTTC
D: .; V: TRBV7-2; J: TRBJ1-6; length: 16; size: .; CDR3: CASSPRAGDYNSPLHF; DNA: TGTGCCAGCAGCCCCCGGGCGGGGGATTATAATTCACCCCTCCACTTT
D: .; V: TRBV18; J: TRBJ1-4; length: 12; size: few; CDR3: CASSPQGEKLFF; DNA: TGTGCCAGCTCACCACAGGGGGAAAAACTGTTTTTT
D: TRBD1; V: TRBV28; J: TRBJ2-1; length: 17; size: .; CDR3: CASSLHGTGVRMAEQFF; DNA: TGTGCCAGCAGTTTACACGGGACAGGGGTGAGAATGGCGGAGCAGTTCTTC
D: TRBD2; V: TRBV25-1; J: TRBJ2-5; length: 16; size: many; CDR3: CASSEYILAGQETQYF; DNA: TGTGCCAGCAGTGAATATATACTAGCGGGGCAAGAGACCCAGTACTTC
D: TRBD1; V: TRBV2; J: TRBJ1-1; length: 15; size: many; CDR3: CASSFGQGGNTEAFF; DNA: TGTGCCAGCAGTTTTGGACAGGGAGGGAACACTGAAGCTTTCTTT
D: .; V: TRBV20-1; J: TRBJ1-1; length: 14; size: medium-sized; CDR3: CSARLEGRNTEAFF; DNA: TGCAGTGCTAGATTGGAGGGGAGGAACACTGAAGCTTTCTTT